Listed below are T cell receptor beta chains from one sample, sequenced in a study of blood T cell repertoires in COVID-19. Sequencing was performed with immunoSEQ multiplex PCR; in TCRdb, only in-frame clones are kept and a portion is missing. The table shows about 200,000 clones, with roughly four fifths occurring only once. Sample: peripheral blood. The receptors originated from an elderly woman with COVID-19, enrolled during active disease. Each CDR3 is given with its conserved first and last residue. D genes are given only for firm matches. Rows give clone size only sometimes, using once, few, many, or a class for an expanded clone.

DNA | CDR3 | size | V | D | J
TGTGCCAGTAGTATTGGGGGGATCATGAACACTGAAGCTTTCTTT | CASSIGGIMNTEAFF | once | TRBV19 | - | TRBJ1-1
TGTGCCAGCAGCGTAGCTCGGTGGGCAGCAGGGTACAATGAGCAGTTCTTC | CASSVARWAAGYNEQFF | - | TRBV9 | - | TRBJ2-1
TGTGCCAGCAGCTTAGCTGGGACGGACAGGGTCAATCGGGGCAGAAACACCATATATTTT | CASSLAGTDRVNRGRNTIYF | - | TRBV7-8 | TRBD1 | TRBJ1-3
TGCAGCGTGACCACAGGGGTCTATCAGCCCCAGCATTTT | CSVTTGVYQPQHF | - | TRBV29-1 | TRBD1 | TRBJ1-5
TGTGCCAGCAGTGAAGCGCAGGGGATAGGTGAAAAACTGTTTTTT | CASSEAQGIGEKLFF | - | TRBV6-1 | - | TRBJ1-4
TGCAGCGTTGTAGCAGGGTGGAAGGAGACCCAGTACTTC | CSVVAGWKETQYF | - | TRBV29-1 | - | TRBJ2-5
TGTGCCAGCAGATTACAGGATCAGCCCCAGCATTTT | CASRLQDQPQHF | - | TRBV6-5 | - | TRBJ1-5
TGCAGCGCCTTCGCGGGGGGAACTGAAGCTTTCTTT | CSAFAGGTEAFF | - | TRBV29-1 | - | TRBJ1-1
TGTGCCAGCAGTCCCCGGTTTTTGTTACGAGAGCAGTACTTC | CASSPRFLLREQYF | - | TRBV28 | - | TRBJ2-7
TGTGCCAGCATCACGGGGGGGATTTCTCCGATCTACACCTTC | CASITGGISPIYTF | - | TRBV6-5 | - | TRBJ1-2
TGTGCCAGCAGAAAAACCGGGACAGGTTACGAGCAGTACTTC | CASRKTGTGYEQYF | - | TRBV28 | TRBD1 | TRBJ2-7
TGTGCCAGCAGCGGGCCTACAGGGGGCGGCTACACCTTC | CASSGPTGGGYTF | - | TRBV7-9 | TRBD1 | TRBJ1-2
TGTGCCAGCAGTGAATTAGGGTCCCCCGGGGATGAGCAGTTCTTC | CASSELGSPGDEQFF | - | TRBV25-1 | - | TRBJ2-1
TGTGCCTCCCGGCCCGGGGACAGGGCCCGCCTGGACACCTTC | CASRPGDRARLDTF | once | TRBV27 | TRBD1 | TRBJ1-2
TGTGCCAGTACCGGACAGGGAAACGAGCAGTACTTC | CASTGQGNEQYF | once | TRBV19 | TRBD1 | TRBJ2-7
TGTGCCAGCACCCCCAGTTTTAACTATGGCTACACCTTC | CASTPSFNYGYTF | few | TRBV7-2 | - | TRBJ1-2
TGTGCCAGCAGCCTATCCCCCGCTGAAGCTTTCTTT | CASSLSPAEAFF | - | TRBV3-1/TRBV3-2 | - | TRBJ1-1
TGTGCCAGTAGCTACCGGGACCCGGGACAGGGGAACACCTTC | CASSYRDPGQGNTF | - | TRBV19 | TRBD1 | TRBJ1-2
TGTGCCAGCAGACGACCGGGAACCAGCACAGATATGCAGTATTTT | CASRRPGTSTDMQYF | - | TRBV27 | - | TRBJ2-3
TGTGCCCCCAATGGGGTCCAGCGCCGGGAGGGCACCATCTACCCTCCCACAGATACGCAGTATTTT | CAPNGVQRREGTIYPPTDTQYF | - | TRBV3-1/TRBV3-2 | TRBD2 | TRBJ2-3
TGTGCCAGCAGTCCGGGGGGTAACTATGGCTACACCTTC | CASSPGGNYGYTF | - | TRBV6-2/TRBV6-3 | - | TRBJ1-2
TGTGCCAGCAGCCAAGAAGGGGGACCGATTAACTATGGCTACACCTTC | CASSQEGGPINYGYTF | few | TRBV3-1/TRBV3-2 | - | TRBJ1-2
TGTGCCAGCAGTTTATCAAAAGCGGGAGACGGATACGAGCAGTACTTC | CASSLSKAGDGYEQYF | - | TRBV27 | TRBD2 | TRBJ2-7
TGTGCCAGCCTCCCCGGGCGGGCTCGCACAGATACGCAGTATTTT | CASLPGRARTDTQYF | - | TRBV2 | - | TRBJ2-3
TGTGCCAGTAGTATAGATCACCCAGGCCTGGGCACCGGGGAGCTGTTTTTT | CASSIDHPGLGTGELFF | few | TRBV19 | - | TRBJ2-2
TGTGCCAGCAGCCGAGGGACACTACAAGAGACCCAGTACTTC | CASSRGTLQETQYF | - | TRBV6-2/TRBV6-3 | - | TRBJ2-5
TGCGCCAGCAGCTTGCCTGCAGGGGGCACTGAAGCTTTCTTT | CASSLPAGGTEAFF | - | TRBV5-1 | TRBD1 | TRBJ1-1
TGTGCCAGCAGTTTGGGGGGGGAGCAGTTCTTC | CASSLGGEQFF | - | TRBV28 | TRBD2 | TRBJ2-1
TGTGCCAGCAGCGCACAGGGGGCAGGTCAGCCCCAGCATTTT | CASSAQGAGQPQHF | once | TRBV9 | TRBD1 | TRBJ1-5
TGTGCCAGCAGTCGGACTTGGGGCTACACCTTC | CASSRTWGYTF | - | TRBV6-6 | - | TRBJ1-2